This T cell receptor (beta chain) was identified in a study of blood T cell repertoires in COVID-19. Study-level information: PBMCs, B-cell-depleted T cells, or T cells provided the cDNA or gDNA that made up the material.

Germline trimming cut 0 bases from V and 0 bases from J; bases unmatched to any gene: 15. The germline V gene encodes CDR1 SGDLS and CDR2 YYNGEE. The CDR3 totals 20 residues. This clone was counted once. The repertoire was sequenced with immunoSEQ multiplex PCR; TCRdb's copy has only in-frame clones and lacks some. The repertoire has about 280,000 clones, 85% of them found once; the top ten carry roughly 13%. The chain links TRBV9 to TRBJ1-5; 7 nucleotides line up with TRBD1. The sequenced sample was peripheral blood. The sequence derives from a human donor in a cohort sampled during active COVID-19. The CDR3 DNA reads as TGTGCCAGCAGCGTAGAAGCCCGGGACAGAGGCCCATATAGCAATCAGCCCCAGCATTTT. Translated, it gives CASSVEARDRGPYSNQPQHF.